These 21 T cell receptor beta chains originate from one sample sequenced in a study of T cell repertoires in cytomegalovirus infection. MiXCR was run by TCRdb on the reads, yielding one entry per CDR3 protein. The data contain about 740,000 distinct CDR3 sequences, under 40% of them singletons. Sequencing was done on a sample of PBMCs. Receptors originate from a human donor in good health (CMV status not recorded). Some clones in this sample may be carry-over from other donors' samples.

The chain links TRBV5-6 to TRBJ1-4; TRBD1 agrees at 8 bases. V trimming: 0 bases; J trimming: 7 bases; junction bases outside the gene matches: 14. This CDR3 comprises 18 residues. Per germline, CDR1 SGHDT and CDR2 YYEEEE. CDR3 amino acids: CASSLGPGGFDRREKLFF. The CDR3 DNA reads TGTGCCAGCAGCTTGGGTCCAGGGGGCTTCGATCGGCGTGAAAAACTGTTTTTT.

This clonotype was seen only a few times. The V gene is TRBV27, the J gene TRBJ1-6, with D perhaps matching TRBD1 (5 bases). The ends were cut back, 0 bases at V and 10 bases at J, with 13 bases in the middle. The germline CDR1 and CDR2 sequences are MNHEY and SMNVEV (reference sequence). This CDR3 is 15 amino acids long. The CDR3 reads CASSLSAGLRSPLHF. The CDR3 coding sequence is TGTGCCAGCAGTTTATCGGCGGGGCTTCGCTCACCCCTCCACTTT.

The sample holds many counts of this clonotype. This chain links TRBV7-2 with TRBJ1-4, with 7 bases aligning to TRBD1. This CDR3 region has 15 residues. The V gene's germline CDR1 is SGHTA and CDR2 FQGNSA. Losses at the gene ends were 5 bases for V and 6 bases for J; bases not matched to a gene: 9. As DNA, the CDR3 is TGTGCCAGCAGCCCCGGGGCCAGGGGGGATGAAAAACTGTTTTTT. Protein sequence: CASSPGARGDEKLFF.

This rearrangement joins TRBV7-6 to TRBJ2-3; 12 bases line up with TRBD2. Per germline, CDR1 SGHVS and CDR2 FNYEAQ. This CDR3 is built from 15 residues. The J segment lost 7 bases and the V segment lost 1 base, leaving 3 bases of the junction unmatched. CDR3 DNA sequence: TGTGCCAGCAGCTTAGTACTAGCGGGAGGAAATACGCAGTATTTT. This gives the protein CASSLVLAGGNTQYF.

The chain recombines TRBV27 with TRBJ2-7, with a possible D match to TRBD2 (6 bases). The germline gives CDR1 MNHEY, CDR2 SMNVEV (reference sequence). There are 15 residues in the CDR3. Between the trimmed V and J ends, which lost 5 bases and 9 bases, there was a span of 23 bases. CDR3 nucleotide sequence: TGTGCCAGCAGTCTCGACCGGGACTCACGGTTTGGGCAGTACTTC. Protein sequence: CASSLDRDSRFGQYF.

The chain couples TRBV19 to TRBJ1-2; 10 bases agree with TRBD1. The V gene end was trimmed by 3 bases and the J gene end by 2 bases; junction bases not matched to a gene: 3. CDR3 length equals 15 residues. Germline V gives CDR1 LNHDA, CDR2 SQIVND (reference sequence). CDR3 bases: TGTGCCAGTAGTATCCGGGACAGGGGAAACTATGGCTACACCTTC. Translating gives CASSIRDRGNYGYTF. The variable domain in full, completed from reference TRBV19 and TRBJ1-2, reads DGGITQSPKYLFRKEGQNVTLSCEQNLNHDAMYWYRQDPGQGLRLIYYSQIVNDFQKGDIAEGYSVSREKKESFPLTVTSAQKNPTAFYLCASSIRDRGNYGYTFGSGTRLTVV.

This chain links TRBV5-1 with TRBJ2-5; 9 nucleotides line up with TRBD2. Trimming removed 3 bases from V and 6 bases from J; junction bases left unmatched: 15. This CDR3 spans 17 amino acids. Looked up from germline, CDR1 is SGHRS and CDR2 is YFSETQ. CDR3 residues: CASSSAGGSGTQKTQYF. In nucleotides, the CDR3 is TGCGCCAGCAGCTCGGCGGGAGGGAGTGGTACTCAAAAGACCCAGTACTTC.

The genes are TRBV7-9 and TRBJ2-7; 10 nucleotides line up with TRBD2. The CDR3 has 16 residues. Per germline, CDR1 SEHNR and CDR2 FQNEAQ (reference sequence). After removal of 5 bases from V and 4 bases from J, the junction contained 11 bases not matched to a gene. The DNA for the CDR3 is TGTGCCAGCAGCCTCCTAGCGGGAGAGGTTCGGTACGAGCAGTACTTC. Its protein product is CASSLLAGEVRYEQYF.

In this sample, this clonotype turned up many times. The chain recombines TRBV11-1 with TRBJ2-1; the D call may be TRBD1 or TRBD2 (5 bases each). Germline V gene sequence: CDR1 SGHAT, CDR2 FQDESV (reference sequence). The CDR3 length is 15 residues. V gave up 4 bases and J gave up 7 bases, with 17 bases separating them. The CDR3 DNA is TGTGCCAGCAGCTCCCTGGGACCTATTGGGAATGAGCAGTTCTTC. Residues: CASSSLGPIGNEQFF.

The gene calls are TRBV2 and TRBJ2-2, with D possibly being TRBD2 (5 bases). CDR3 size: 14 residues. With 6 bases removed from V and 4 bases from J, the gap between germline ends came to 12 bases. The germline gives CDR1 SNHLY, CDR2 FYNNEI. Written as DNA, the CDR3 is TGTGCCAGCAGCTTACGGGGTACCACCGGGGAGCTGTTTTTT. The encoded protein is CASSLRGTTGELFF.

The CDR3 region is CASSLGTQGTRGNQPQHF. CDR3 DNA: TGTGCCAGCAGTTTGGGAACTCAGGGCACTCGCGGCAATCAGCCCCAGCATTTT. J is TRBJ1-5 and V is TRBV28; D possibly corresponds to TRBD1 (5 bases). The V gene lost 3 bases and the J gene lost 2 bases, with 20 bases spanning the gap. Looked up from germline, CDR1 is MDHEN and CDR2 is SYDVKM. The CDR3 length is 18 residues.

The chain combines TRBV27 with TRBJ1-6, with D maybe TRBD1 (5 bases). This CDR3 spans 14 amino acids. Deletions cut 5 bases from V and 7 bases from J, with 12 bases between. CDR1 and CDR2 from the germline V gene are MNHEY and SMNVEV (reference sequence). CDR3 in amino acids: CASSHGARNSPLHF. CDR3 coding DNA: TGTGCCAGCAGTCATGGGGCAAGGAATTCACCCCTCCACTTT.

Many counts were recorded for this clonotype. The rearrangement links TRBV4-1 to TRBJ2-3, with D possibly matching TRBD2 (5 bases). The V gene's germline CDR1 is MGHRA and CDR2 YSYEKL. Between the trimmed V and J ends, which lost 0 bases and 8 bases, there was a span of 6 bases. The CDR3 consists of 12 residues. CDR3 residues: CASSQELGTQYF. The CDR3 bases are TGCGCCAGCAGCCAAGAACTAGGTACGCAGTATTTT.

This rearrangement joins TRBV20-1 to TRBJ1-2; weak D call: TRBD1 (5 bases). Per the germline V gene, CDR1 is DFQATT and CDR2 is SNEGSKA (reference sequence). The CDR3 runs to 13 residues. The V end lost 0 bases, the J end lost 6 bases, and 11 bases lay between the germline ends. CDR3 nucleotide sequence: TGCAGTGCTAGAGATACCGGGACGGATGGCTACACCTTC. This sequence encodes CSARDTGTDGYTF.

The rearrangement uses TRBV27 and TRBJ1-2; perhaps TRBD1 as D (5 bases). The germline V gene encodes CDR1 MNHEY and CDR2 SMNVEV (reference sequence). Trimming took 3 bases from V and 8 from J, leaving 22 bases between them. The CDR3 runs to 16 residues. CDR3 DNA sequence: TGTGCCAGCAGTTTCACCTATTCAGATGCGGGGGAGGGCTACACCTTC. Translating it yields CASSFTYSDAGEGYTF.

The chain carries TRBV28 and TRBJ1-1; 9 bases agree with TRBD1. The CDR3 contains 16 residues. The trim removed 5 bases at V and 4 bases at J, leaving 11 bases unmatched. Germline V gene lookup returns CDR1 MDHEN and CDR2 SYDVKM. The CDR3 nucleotides read TGTGCCAGCAGTACCGGGACAGGGTGGGTGGGCACTGAAGCTTTCTTT. This codes for CASSTGTGWVGTEAFF.

A few counts support this clonotype. The chain uses TRBV5-4 and TRBJ2-3; the D is unclear. The CDR3 covers 11 residues. Germline V gene data show CDR1 as SGHNT and CDR2 as YYREEE (reference sequence). V was clipped by 4 bases and J by 9 bases, with 9 bases between them. The CDR3 DNA is TGTGCCAGCAGCGACCAAGGAACGCAGTATTTT. Translation gives CASSDQGTQYF.

This clonotype was seen a handful of times. The chain carries TRBV11-2 and TRBJ1-2, with no clear D. The CDR3 runs 12 residues. Germline values: CDR1 SGHAT, CDR2 FQNNGV. V was trimmed by 0 bases and J by 8 bases, leaving 7 bases between them. CDR3 loop: CASSLDGVGYTF. The DNA of the CDR3 is TGTGCCAGCAGCTTAGATGGGGTCGGCTACACCTTC.

This clonotype was seen ten or more times. The chain has TRBV5-4 and TRBJ1-1; the match to TRBD1 covers 9 bases. The germline V gene encodes CDR1 SGHNT and CDR2 YYREEE (reference sequence). The junction had 4 bases not matched to a gene; V was cut back by 0 bases and J by 1 base. CDR3 length equals 16 residues. This chain's CDR3 is CASSLAGQGRNTEAFF. CDR3 in DNA: TGTGCCAGCAGCTTGGCGGGACAGGGCCGGAACACTGAAGCTTTCTTT.

The rearrangement uses TRBV28 and TRBJ2-1; D is unresolved. The CDR3 has 12 amino acids. CDR1 is MDHEN, CDR2 SYDVKM, per germline. The V and J ends lost 5 bases and 10 bases respectively, with 12 bases between them. The CDR3 sequence is CASSIQQLEQFF. The CDR3 region has the DNA TGTGCCAGCAGTATTCAACAACTAGAGCAGTTCTTC.

Only a few counts were recorded for this clonotype. The chain has TRBV7-3 and TRBJ2-5, with unresolved D. CDR3 length: 13 residues. Per germline, CDR1 SGHTA and CDR2 FQGTGA. The germline V and J ends were trimmed by 7 bases and 1 base, with 10 bases remaining between them. Here the CDR3 reads CASTPDRQETQYF. Written as DNA, the CDR3 is TGTGCCAGCACACCGGACCGCCAAGAGACCCAGTACTTC.